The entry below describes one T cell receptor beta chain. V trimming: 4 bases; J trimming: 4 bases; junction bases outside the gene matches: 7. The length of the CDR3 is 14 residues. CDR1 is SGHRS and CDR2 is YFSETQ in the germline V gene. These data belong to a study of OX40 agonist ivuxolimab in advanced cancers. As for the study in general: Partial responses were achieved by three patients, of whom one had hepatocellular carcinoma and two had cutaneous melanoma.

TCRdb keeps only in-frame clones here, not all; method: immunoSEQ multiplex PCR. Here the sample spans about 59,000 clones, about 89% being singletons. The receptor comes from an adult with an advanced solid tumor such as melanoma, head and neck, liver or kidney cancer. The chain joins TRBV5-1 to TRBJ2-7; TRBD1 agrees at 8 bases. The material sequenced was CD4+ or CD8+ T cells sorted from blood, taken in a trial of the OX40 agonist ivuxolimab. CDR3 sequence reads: CASSQGQEAYEQYF. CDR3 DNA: TGCGCCAGCAGCCAGGGACAGGAGGCATACGAGCAGTACTTC. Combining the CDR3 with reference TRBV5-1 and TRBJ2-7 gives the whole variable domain KAGVTQTPRYLIKTRGQQVTLSCSPISGHRSVSWYQQTPGQGLQFLFEYFSETQRNKGNFPGRFSGRQFSNSRSEMNVSTLELGDSALYLCASSQGQEAYEQYFGPGTRLTVT.